Below are 21 T cell receptor beta chains sequenced from a single sample in a study of blood T cell repertoires in COVID-19. The method was immunoSEQ multiplex PCR; TCRdb's version includes in-frame clones alone and lacks a portion of them. The sample includes just over 95,000 clones, approximately 90% of them seen just once. Sequenced input: peripheral blood. The receptors originated from a man aged 50 or older with acute or convalescent COVID-19.

The chain combines TRBV18 with TRBJ1-2; 8 bases line up with TRBD1. V was clipped by 3 bases and J by 5 bases; unmatched bases: 5. There are 14 residues in the CDR3. The germline V gene has CDR1 KGHSH and CDR2 LQKENI. The CDR3 spells CASSPLQGGYGYTF. The CDR3 DNA is TGTGCCAGCTCACCCCTACAGGGGGGGTATGGCTACACCTTC.

The CDR3 sequence: CASCRYSNQPQHF. CDR3 sequence (DNA): TGTGCCAGTTGCAGGTATAGCAATCAGCCCCAGCATTTT. The chain uses TRBV19 and TRBJ1-5; D is unresolved. Per the germline V gene, CDR1 is LNHDA and CDR2 is SQIVND (reference sequence). The CDR3 covers 13 residues. V dropped 8 bases and J dropped 0 bases, with 8 bases sitting between them.

This clone was seen a single time. The gene calls are TRBV5-1 and TRBJ1-1, with D perhaps TRBD1 (5 bases). The CDR3 extends over 17 amino acids. The V gene's germline CDR1 is SGHRS and CDR2 YFSETQ. V lost 0 bases, J lost 1 base, and 16 bases lay in between. DNA of the CDR3: TGCGCCAGCAGCTTGGAGGTGTGGGCCAGGGAGAACACTGAAGCTTTCTTT. It is translated as CASSLEVWARENTEAFF.

Written as DNA, the CDR3 is TGTGCCAGCTCACCATCCGGGACAGGGGGCTGGACACCCCTCCACTTT. This gives the protein CASSPSGTGGWTPLHF. V gene TRBV18 combines with J gene TRBJ1-6; 12 bases are a match to TRBD1. Trimming at V came to 2 bases and at J to 11 bases, leaving 7 bases not matched to a gene. Germline lookup yields CDR1 KGHSH and CDR2 LQKENI. CDR3 length: 16 residues.

This chain joins TRBV4-1 and TRBJ1-1, with D perhaps TRBD1 (6 bases). Deletions cut 0 bases from V and 1 base from J, with 12 bases between. The CDR3 is 16 amino acids. Germline values: CDR1 MGHRA, CDR2 YSYEKL. In DNA, the CDR3 is TGCGCCAGCAGCCAAGACCCAGGACAGCCGAACACTGAAGCTTTCTTT. It is translated as CASSQDPGQPNTEAFF.

This chain uses TRBV12-5 with TRBJ2-3; 10 nucleotides line up with TRBD2. With V trimmed by 0 bases and J by 4 bases, 4 bases remained unmatched. CDR1 is LGHNT and CDR2 is FRNRAP in the germline V gene. The CDR3 sequence is 16 residues long. The CDR3 nucleotides read TGTGCTAGTGGTTTGGTGGCTAGCGGGAGTGCAGATACGCAGTATTTT. This codes for CASGLVASGSADTQYF.

V and J are TRBV6-6 and TRBJ2-7, with D possibly matching TRBD1 (6 bases). Trimming took off 2 bases at V and 0 bases at J, with 11 bases between the two ends. The germline gives CDR1 MNHNY, CDR2 SVGAGI (reference sequence). The CDR3 runs to 15 residues. The chain's CDR3 is CASSYMRQASYEQYF. CDR3 coding DNA: TGTGCCAGCAGTTACATGAGACAGGCCTCCTACGAGCAGTACTTC.

The rearrangement uses TRBV18 and TRBJ2-1; TRBD1 matches at 7 bases. Germline V gene lookup returns CDR1 KGHSH and CDR2 LQKENI. The ends lost 3 bases at V and 5 bases at J; junction bases unmatched: 7. This CDR3 has 15 amino acids. CDR3 sequence: CASSPRGLRDNEQFF. The CDR3 DNA reads TGTGCCAGCTCACCGAGGGGGCTGAGGGACAATGAGCAGTTCTTC.

This clone has only a few counts. The J gene is TRBJ2-1, the V gene TRBV19; D might be TRBD1 (6 bases). CDR3 length: 12 amino acids. Trimming pared 6 bases from V and 7 bases from J, leaving 10 bases between. The germline V gene encodes CDR1 LNHDA and CDR2 SQIVND (reference sequence). CDR3 bases: TGTGCCAGTAGACACAGGGAAAATGAGCAGTTCTTC. It yields the protein CASRHRENEQFF.

This clone showed up just once. The chain has TRBV5-1 and TRBJ2-1, with 7 bases aligning to TRBD1. CDR1 and CDR2 (germline): SGHRS, YFSETQ. J gave up 4 bases and V 3 bases, and 7 bases lay outside the gene matches. The CDR3 consists of 15 residues. The chain's CDR3 is CASSSQGQQYNEQFF. The CDR3, as DNA: TGCGCCAGCAGCTCACAGGGACAGCAATACAATGAGCAGTTCTTC.

The V and J genes are TRBV14 and TRBJ2-1; 7 bases are a match to TRBD1. Per germline, CDR1 SGHDN and CDR2 FVKESK. This CDR3 comprises 16 residues. V shed 1 base and J 3 bases; nucleotides not matched to a gene: 6. DNA of the CDR3: TGTGCCAGCAGCCAAGTAAGGGGACAGTACTACAATGAGCAGTTCTTC. Encoded protein: CASSQVRGQYYNEQFF.

The genes are TRBV4-1 and TRBJ2-5; D gene ambiguous. The CDR3 consists of 15 residues. CDR1 MGHRA and CDR2 YSYEKL come from the germline V gene. Trimming took off 0 bases at V and 5 bases at J, with 13 bases between the two ends. DNA of the CDR3: TGCGCCAGCAGCCAAGAGGTTTCAGACATTGAGACCCAGTACTTC. Its protein is CASSQEVSDIETQYF.

This sequence joins TRBV14 and TRBJ2-1, with 8 bases identical to TRBD2. The CDR3 length is 16 residues. V lost 4 bases to trimming and J lost 1 base; unmatched junction nucleotides: 6. Germline values: CDR1 SGHDN, CDR2 FVKESK. The chain's CDR3 is CASSPASGSSYNEQFF. As DNA, the CDR3 is TGTGCCAGCAGCCCGGCAAGCGGGAGTTCCTACAATGAGCAGTTCTTC. Supplemented by reference TRBV14 and TRBJ2-1, the full variable domain reads EAGVTQFPSHSVIEKGQTVTLRCDPISGHDNLYWYRRVMGKEIKFLLHFVKESKQDESGMPNNRFLAERTGGTYSTLKVQPAELEDSGVYFCASSPASGSSYNEQFFGPGTRLTVL.

This chain connects TRBV5-5 to TRBJ2-4, with 9 bases fitting TRBD1. Per the germline V gene, CDR1 is SGHKS and CDR2 is YYEKEE (reference sequence). Trimming cost V 4 bases and J 0 bases; bases outside gene matches: 11. The CDR3 covers 18 residues. Written as DNA, the CDR3 is TGTGCCAGCAGCCCCGGGACAGGGAACCCCCTAGCCAAAAACATTCAGTACTTC. It specifies CASSPGTGNPLAKNIQYF.

This chain joins TRBV5-6 and TRBJ1-2; TRBD1 matches at 10 bases. Trimming took 5 bases from V and 4 from J; bases not matched to a gene: 2. CDR3 length: 13 amino acids. From germline, CDR1 is SGHDT and CDR2 YYEEEE. The CDR3 nucleotides are TGTGCCAGCAGACGGACAGGGGGCTATGGCTACACCTTC. Protein sequence: CASRRTGGYGYTF.

The CDR3 region has the DNA TGTGCCAGCAGTTTTTCCGGGACAGGGGTCTATCAGCCCCAGCATTTT. Its protein is CASSFSGTGVYQPQHF. The V call is TRBV27, the J call TRBJ1-5, with 10 bases lining up with TRBD1. Germline CDR1 is MNHEY and CDR2 is SMNVEV (reference sequence). The V and J ends lost 3 bases and 5 bases, in that order; junction bases with no gene match: 7. The CDR3 consists of 16 residues.

This chain joins TRBV11-2 and TRBJ2-7; tentative D call: TRBD1 (6 bases). CDR1 is SGHAT and CDR2 is FQNNGV in the germline V gene. The CDR3 consists of 16 residues. V was shortened by 5 bases and J by 7 bases, with 24 bases between the two germline ends. This chain's CDR3 is CASSPGVWDAFAEQYF. The CDR3 DNA is TGTGCCAGCAGCCCAGGGGTTTGGGACGCTTTTGCAGAGCAGTACTTC.

This clone was observed a handful of times. V is TRBV12-5 and J is TRBJ1-5; TRBD1 agrees at 10 bases. Germline loops: CDR1 LGHNT, CDR2 FRNRAP. V lost 6 bases and J lost 5; bases outside the gene matches: 4. The CDR3 extends over 14 amino acids. The CDR3 nucleotides read TGTGCTAGTGGCTTTGGACAGGGGGATCAGCCCCAGCATTTT. It yields the protein CASGFGQGDQPQHF.

The rearrangement links TRBV18 to TRBJ2-2, with TRBD1 as a possible D gene (5 bases). V was shortened by 2 bases and J by 6 bases, with 13 bases between the two germline ends. CDR1 and CDR2 (germline): KGHSH, LQKENI. The CDR3 spans 15 residues. The CDR3 DNA sequence: TGTGCCAGCTCACCAAATTCCAGGGTTGCCGGGGAGCTGTTTTTT. Amino acid sequence: CASSPNSRVAGELFF.

The CDR3 sequence: CASGTGVVGSGNTIYF. The CDR3 nucleotides read TGTGCCAGCGGGACGGGGGTAGTGGGCTCTGGAAACACCATATATTTT. The chain combines TRBV19 with TRBJ1-3; D is perhaps TRBD1 (5 bases). Trimming shortened V by 9 bases and J by 0 bases, and 18 bases separated the two germline ends. The CDR3 has 16 amino acids. The germline V gene has CDR1 LNHDA and CDR2 SQIVND (reference sequence).

The chain links TRBV12-5 to TRBJ2-1; the D gene is possibly TRBD1 (8 bases). The CDR3 has 15 residues. V was trimmed by 9 bases and J by 14 bases, leaving 29 bases between them. Germline V gene data show CDR1 as LGHNT and CDR2 as FRNRAP. The CDR3 is CARDPNRGGTRGEFF. The CDR3 nucleotides are TGTGCTAGGGATCCGAACAGGGGGGGGACCCGAGGAGAGTTCTTC.